This TCR beta chain was obtained from a study of blood T cell repertoires in COVID-19. Across the study: The study drew acute and convalescent COVID-19 samples from the United States, Italy and Spain. PBMCs, B-cell-depleted T cells, or T cells were the source of the cDNA or gDNA that made up the material.

CDR1 and CDR2 (germline): SNHLY, FYNNEI. This CDR3 region has 16 residues. With regard to this clone: Compared with germline, one end of the junction differs, possibly owing to a read error. This sample also contains other DNA sequences that code for the same CDR3.

In the authors' methods: Reference gene primer amplification gave nucleated cell count estimates. The repertoire was sequenced with immunoSEQ multiplex PCR; TCRdb's copy has only in-frame clones and lacks some. For V, J and clone size, that table is used; D and trimming come from the DNA. The repertoire includes over 70,000 clones, 85% to 90% of them detected once, and roughly 1.2% sits in the top ten. This sequence joins TRBV2 and TRBJ1-5, with 8 bases aligning to TRBD1. The receptor was isolated from a human donor in a cohort sampled during active COVID-19. The sample taken for sequencing was peripheral blood. The CDR3 DNA follows: TGCGCCAGCAGTGACCTGGGACAGGTATTGGATCAGCCCCAGCATTTT. Its translation: CASSDLGQVLDQPQHF.